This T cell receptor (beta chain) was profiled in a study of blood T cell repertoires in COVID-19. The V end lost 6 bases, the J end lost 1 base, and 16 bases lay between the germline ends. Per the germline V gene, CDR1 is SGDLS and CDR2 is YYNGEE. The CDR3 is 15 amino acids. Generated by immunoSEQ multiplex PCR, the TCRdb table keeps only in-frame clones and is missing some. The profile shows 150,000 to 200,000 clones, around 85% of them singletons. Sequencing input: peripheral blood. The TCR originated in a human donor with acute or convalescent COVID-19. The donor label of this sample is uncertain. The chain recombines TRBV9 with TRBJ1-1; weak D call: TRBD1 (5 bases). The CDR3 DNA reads TGTGCCAGCACCAGGGATCGCCGTCCGAACACTGAAGCTTTCTTT. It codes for CASTRDRRPNTEAFF.